This note documents a single T cell receptor (beta chain) sequence. Germline lookup yields CDR1 SGHRS and CDR2 YFSETQ. This CDR3 is 11 amino acids long. Trimming shortened V by 5 bases and J by 4 bases, and 6 bases separated the two germline ends. These data belong to a study of blood T cell repertoires in COVID-19. Produced via immunoSEQ multiplex PCR; TCRdb's table is partial and in-frame only. The sample has 250,000 to 350,000 clones; about nine tenths are singletons. The sequenced sample was PBMCs or T cells enriched from blood (not recorded which). The sequence was collected from a woman aged 18 to 35 who had recovered from COVID-19. V gene TRBV5-1 combines with J gene TRBJ2-5; possible D gene TRBD2, 6 bases. The CDR3 sequence is CASREGETQYF. In DNA form, the CDR3 reads TGCGCCAGCAGGGAGGGAGAGACCCAGTACTTC.